Below are 9 T cell receptor beta chains sequenced from a single sample in a study of T cells after yellow fever vaccination. A single record per CDR3 protein comes from TCRdb applying MiXCR to the 5' RACE reads. The sample has around 340,000 distinct CDR3 sequences; 9.5% to 15% are singletons. The sequencing here drew on CD4+ T cells sorted from PBMCs, taken 15 days after the yellow fever booster vaccination. All receptors come from a young man who received the YFV17D yellow fever vaccine.

The CDR3 coding sequence is TGTGCCAGCAGCCCGCGGGACGTCCTTAGGTCTGGAAACACCATATATTTT. Translation gives CASSPRDVLRSGNTIYF. This sequence joins TRBV14 and TRBJ1-3, with a weak D call TRBD1 (5 bases). Per the germline V gene, CDR1 is SGHDN and CDR2 is FVKESK. This CDR3 region has 17 residues. The V end was cut by 4 bases, the J end by 1 base, with 17 bases between. Complete variable domain (other parts from reference TRBV14 and TRBJ1-3): EAGVTQFPSHSVIEKGQTVTLRCDPISGHDNLYWYRRVMGKEIKFLLHFVKESKQDESGMPNNRFLAERTGGTYSTLKVQPAELEDSGVYFCASSPRDVLRSGNTIYFGEGSWLTVV.

This clonotype occurred a few times. The gene calls are TRBV6-2 or TRBV6-3 and TRBJ2-6, with 11 positions matching TRBD1. The CDR3 has 24 amino acids. Germline CDR1 MNHEY, CDR2 SVGEGT. After removal of 2 bases from V and 0 bases from J, the junction contained 21 bases not matched to a gene. The CDR3 nucleotides read TGTGCCAGCAGTTACGGGTTTAGGCTCCGGGACAGGGGGTTCCCCTTCTCTGGGGCCAACGTCCTGACTTTC. Translated, it gives CASSYGFRLRDRGFPFSGANVLTF.

Many counts were recorded for this clonotype. V is TRBV2 and J is TRBJ2-2; TRBD1 matches at 7 bases. After removal of 5 bases from V and 5 bases from J, the junction contained 2 bases not matched to a gene. The germline gives CDR1 SNHLY, CDR2 FYNNEI. The CDR3 is 13 residues long. In DNA form, the CDR3 reads TGTGCCAGCAGTCGACAGGGTACCGGGGAGCTGTTTTTT. Translation: CASSRQGTGELFF.

This clonotype was seen many times. The chain employs TRBV7-9 and TRBJ2-1; 7 bases agree with TRBD2. Trimming removed 5 bases from V and 5 bases from J; junction bases left unmatched: 9. The CDR3 is 15 residues long. Looked up from germline, CDR1 is SEHNR and CDR2 is FQNEAQ (reference sequence). This chain's CDR3 is CASSTDSGPNNEQFF. The CDR3 DNA follows: TGTGCCAGCAGCACCGATAGCGGGCCCAACAATGAGCAGTTCTTC.

This clonotype was picked up a small number of times. The chain employs TRBV7-2 and TRBJ2-4, with TRBD1 matching 9 bases. The CDR3 loop spans 14 amino acids. Losses at the gene ends were 5 bases for V and 8 bases for J; bases not matched to a gene: 7. Germline lookup yields CDR1 SGHTA and CDR2 FQGNSA. The CDR3 DNA is TGTGCCAGCAGCGCAACAGGGGGCCCGGACATTCAGTACTTC. Translation: CASSATGGPDIQYF.

In its sample, this clonotype was seen many times. The chain carries TRBV5-1 and TRBJ2-1; 9 positions match TRBD2. J gave up 15 bases and V 7 bases, and 5 bases lay outside the gene matches. The CDR3 sequence is 10 residues long. Germline values: CDR1 SGHRS, CDR2 YFSETQ. CDR3 loop: CASFGTSLFF. The CDR3 nucleotides are TGCGCCAGCTTCGGGACTAGCTTGTTCTTC.

The chain joins TRBV15 to TRBJ2-3; 11 nucleotides line up with TRBD1. CDR3 length: 15 amino acids. V trimming: 1 base; J trimming: 7 bases; junction bases outside the gene matches: 4. In germline, CDR1 is LNHNV, CDR2 YYDKDF (reference sequence). Here the CDR3 DNA reads TGTGCCACCAGCAGAGGGACAGGGGGCATGAATACGCAGTATTTT. Translation: CATSRGTGGMNTQYF.

This clonotype was picked up a small number of times. This chain links TRBV25-1 with TRBJ2-7, with D possibly called TRBD1 or TRBD2 (5 bases each). V was trimmed by 4 bases and J by 7 bases, leaving 17 bases between them. Germline CDR1 reads MGHDK; CDR2 reads SYGVNS. This CDR3 comprises 14 residues. This CDR3 is CASSARARGVEQYF. In nucleotides, the CDR3 is TGTGCCAGCAGTGCCAGGGCCCGGGGCGTGGAGCAGTACTTC.

This clonotype was counted many times. V usage is TRBV6-2 or TRBV6-3 and J usage is TRBJ2-7; tentative D call: TRBD1 (5 bases). The V end was cut by 4 bases, the J end by 7 bases, with 20 bases between. This CDR3 region has 15 residues. Germline-derived CDR1 and CDR2 are MNHEY and SVGEGT. CDR3 DNA sequence: TGTGCCAGCAGTTCCGCCGAGGCAGGGCTGGAAGAGCAGTACTTC. Amino acid sequence: CASSSAEAGLEEQYF.